This note documents a single TCR beta chain sequence. CDR3 length: 11 amino acids. The V end was cut by 5 bases, the J end by 9 bases, with 7 bases between. This entry is derived from a study of control samples from healthy donors and cancer patients. Measured with immunoSEQ multiplex PCR; TCRdb has only the in-frame clones, and not every one. Of 95,000 to 150,000 clones listed, around 88% are singletons. The V gene is TRBV12-3 or TRBV12-4, the J gene TRBJ2-2, with D possibly being TRBD2 (6 bases). The sample consisted of blood. This clonotype was obtained from a man between 35 and 55 years old in good health. The CDR3 DNA reads TGTGCCAGCAGTGGGGGGTGGGAGCTGTTTTTT. This encodes CASSGGWELFF.